One T cell receptor (beta chain) is described in this entry. Many counts were recorded for this clonotype. No antigen is known for it. No per-base quality is available; no much larger clone lies one base away. The data stem from a study of T cells in Graves' hyperthyroidism and ophthalmopathy (dated by TCRdb to between 2019 and 2020). Some background on the complete study: Peripheral blood was sampled at the time of initial diagnosis, prior to any treatment. To identify TCR V-J signatures that set the groups apart, the researchers used a discovery cohort of approximately 98 patients, made up of 40 to 45 with Graves' ophthalmopathy and some 55 with stable Graves' hyperthyroidism. Prospective prediction of ophthalmopathy was tested in an independent validation cohort consisting of under 20 hyperthyroidism patients and around 16 patients who later progressed to ophthalmopathy. The roughly 91 discovery patients were randomly divided into training and test sets at a 7:3 ratio. Thyroid tissue and blood T-cell repertoires from several Graves' hyperthyroidism patients were also compared in the study. After sampling, hyperthyroidism patients received methimazole starting at 30 mg daily, and ophthalmopathy patients received high-dose intravenous methylprednisolone. The paper reports TCR Vbeta CDR3 sequencing of 140 or so peripheral blood samples: approximately 41 ophthalmopathy, fewer than 80 hyperthyroidism and approximately 17 progressor patients. Overall study results and their limits: Most expanded thyroid clonotypes (frequency above 0.001) were also detected in blood, a finding suggesting that blood repertoires may reflect thyroid immune responses. In validation, the model predicted progression to ophthalmopathy with roughly 70% sensitivity and around 72% specificity, a median of around six months before onset. Sample size was not statistically predetermined, and investigators were not blinded to group allocation. A model built on a 13 V-J signature distinguished ophthalmopathy from stable hyperthyroidism, reaching roughly 88% sensitivity and around 81% specificity in cross-validation and 80%/75% in testing.

The germline V gene yields SGHTA for CDR1 and FQGNSA for CDR2. V and J lose 5 bases and 5 bases, and a span of 12 bases separates them. From cysteine to phenylalanine, the CDR3 is 13 amino acids long. Only the CDR3 portion is preserved as DNA: 39 bases, with reading frame beginning at the first base. TCR beta CDR3 regions were amplified from RNA transcripts. A first-round RT-PCR of the TCR CDR3 used the HTBI primer set with the Qiagen OneStep RT-PCR kit. A second multiplex PCR round built the libraries, followed by size selection and purification. Paired-end sequencing of the libraries was performed with 100 bp reads on an Illumina HiSeq2000. As for the original processing: SOAPnuke was used to process the raw data, removing reads that contained adapters or uncalled bases, had a mean Phred below 15, or lacked an exact match to the constant primer or identifier. COPE v1.2.5 was used to merge the high-quality paired reads, and each unique nucleotide sequence was defined as a clonotype. Clonotypes were aligned to IMGT TRBV, TRBD and TRBJ reference segments using MiTCR v1.1. Analysis was restricted to V-J combinations with a frequency above 0.0001, which covered about 99% of repertoires. The TCS score was defined as F50 (clonal expansion) divided by E x V (chaos), with BLOSUM62-based TCRdist calculated between CDR3 peptides within each V-J. Welch's t-statistics and random forest reduced fewer than 600 V-J features to 10 to 15, which were used in a naive Bayes classifier (R e1071). Using fastp trimming at Q25 and MiXCR clonotype assembly, TCRdb reanalyzed the public sequencing data and kept in-frame beta chains. Each CDR3 protein appears once, grouped with its most common genes and DNA. These V and J calls derive from TCRdb rather than the authors' analysis. The sample table lists 150,000 or so distinct CDR3 sequences, approximately 20% of them with a count of one. The ten largest account for over 60% of the sample.

Hyperthyroidism patients were newly diagnosed, had a disease duration of under 2 months, and were aged 18 to 65 years. Exclusion was applied to patients with uncontrolled infections, other autoimmune diseases, pregnancy or lactation. Clinical symptoms, serum thyroxine and TRAb, thyroid ultrasound, and orbital computed tomography formed the basis for the diagnoses. Blood from progressor patients was collected at the time of first diagnosis with hyperthyroidism, before any ophthalmopathy symptoms had appeared. PBMCs were isolated from about 9 ml of fresh peripheral blood by Ficoll-Paque density gradient centrifugation. Patients classed as progressors first received a Graves' hyperthyroidism diagnosis and then went on to develop ophthalmopathy during follow-up. Trizol reagent was used to extract total RNA, and RNA quality was then checked on an Agilent 2100 Bioanalyzer.

The receptor was derived from a woman in her forties or fifties with Graves' hyperthyroidism that later progressed to Graves' ophthalmopathy. The chain is encoded by TRBV7-2 joined to TRBJ2-5, with TRBD2 as a weak D call on 6 bases. What was sequenced was blood. The sequence in DNA is TGTGCCAGCAGCCCGGACTACACGGAGACCCAGTACTTC. It specifies CASSPDYTETQYF.